This is a list of T cell receptor beta chains from one sample in a study of T cells in Graves' hyperthyroidism and ophthalmopathy. Via MiXCR, TCRdb re-called the multiplex PCR reads, giving one row per CDR3 protein. The sample shows hundreds of thousands of distinct CDR3 sequences, around 15% of them seen only once. Specimen: blood. The receptor source for this set is a woman under 40 with Graves' hyperthyroidism. Each CDR3 is given with its conserved first and last residue. Each record gives: clone size, J gene, V gene, D gene, CDR3 protein, CDR3 DNA. A D gene is named only where the DNA matches it firmly. Some rows mark clone size as missing; the rest say once, few, many or name a class of expanded clone.

many TRBJ2-5 TRBV2 . CASSEEGAGETQYF TGTGCCAGCAGTGAAGAAGGGGCAGGGGAGACCCAGTACTTC
. TRBJ2-1 TRBV19 . CASKSIGGANEQFF TGTGCCAGTAAAAGTATAGGCGGGGCGAATGAGCAGTTCTTC
. TRBJ2-1 TRBV7-2 TRBD2 CASTPAGGGTNEQFF TGTGCCAGTACCCCAGCGGGAGGGGGGACCAATGAGCAGTTCTTC
many TRBJ2-1 TRBV11-3 TRBD2 CASSLGASGISYNEQFF TGTGCCAGCAGCTTAGGGGCTAGCGGGATTTCCTACAATGAGCAGTTCTTC
few TRBJ1-4 TRBV6-1 . CASRDPTNEKLFF TGTGCCAGCAGGGACCCAACTAATGAAAAACTGTTTTTT
many TRBJ1-1 TRBV28 . CASSLGGRVGAEAFF TGTGCCAGCAGTTTAGGGGGGCGCGTAGGAGCTGAAGCTTTCTTT
few TRBJ2-2 TRBV27 . CASSLRGRTNTGELFF TGTGCCAGCAGTTTAAGGGGGAGGACCAACACCGGGGAGCTGTTTTTT
many TRBJ2-7 TRBV7-9 TRBD2 CASSLSSGLDLYEQYF TGTGCCAGCAGCTTATCCTCGGGACTAGATTTGTACGAGCAGTACTTC
. TRBJ1-5 TRBV5-1 . CANSAGFSNQPQHF TGCGCCAACAGCGCGGGATTTAGCAATCAGCCCCAGCATTTT
few TRBJ1-4 TRBV30 . CAWRGRVTNEKLFF TGTGCCTGGAGGGGGCGAGTTACTAATGAAAAACTGTTTTTT
many TRBJ1-5 TRBV27 . CASSLSAGGNQPQHF TGTGCCAGCAGTTTATCTGCGGGGGGGAATCAGCCCCAGCATTTT
. TRBJ2-2 TRBV20-1 . CSAYEGVIEELFF TGCAGTGCATATGAAGGGGTAATTGAGGAGCTGTTTTTT
. TRBJ2-1 TRBV6-1 . CASSGGQVHSYNEQFF TGTGCCAGCTCCGGGGGCCAGGTACATTCCTACAATGAGCAGTTCTTC
few TRBJ2-7 TRBV28 TRBD2 CASSRPRGGYSYEQYF TGTGCCAGCAGCCGCCCTCGGGGGGGGTACTCCTACGAGCAGTACTTC
many TRBJ1-1 TRBV6-2/TRBV6-3 . CASSSPITARNTEAFF TGTGCCAGCAGTTCCCCAATAACAGCCCGGAACACTGAAGCTTTCTTT
many TRBJ1-6 TRBV28 . CATTKSTQANSPLHF TGTGCCACTACAAAGTCGACACAAGCCAATTCACCCCTCCACTTT
many TRBJ2-7 TRBV6-1 . CASSKRERYEQYF TGTGCCAGCAGTAAACGGGAGAGGTACGAGCAGTACTTC
few TRBJ2-7 TRBV9 . CASSAELVTSYEQYF TGTGCCAGCAGCGCCGAACTAGTTACCTCCTACGAGCAGTACTTC
few TRBJ2-3 TRBV6-1 TRBD1 CASSPLGTGFTDTQYF TGTGCCAGCAGCCCTTTAGGGACAGGGTTCACAGATACGCAGTATTTT
. TRBJ1-4 TRBV5-4 . CASSLEGPPEKLFF TGTGCCAGCAGCTTGGAGGGTCCGCCTGAAAAACTGTTTTTT
many TRBJ2-1 TRBV7-3 TRBD2 CASSLRGLAGGDNEQFF TGTGCCAGCAGCTTAAGAGGCCTAGCGGGAGGGGACAATGAGCAGTTCTTC
many TRBJ2-5 TRBV12-3/TRBV12-4 TRBD2 CASRLAGGRRETQYF TGTGCCAGCCGGCTAGCGGGAGGGCGACGAGAGACCCAGTACTTC
few TRBJ2-5 TRBV2 . CASSEGMRETQYF TGTGCCAGCAGTGAAGGGATGAGAGAGACCCAGTACTTC
. TRBJ2-1 TRBV4-2 TRBD2 CASSPAGTSDDNEQFF TGTGCCAGCAGCCCAGCCGGGACTAGCGATGACAATGAGCAGTTCTTC
few TRBJ2-2 TRBV24-1 TRBD1 CATKPDRETGELFF TGTGCCACCAAGCCGGACAGGGAAACCGGGGAGCTGTTTTTT
few TRBJ2-2 TRBV3-1 TRBD2 CASSQDSGGGELFF TGTGCCAGCAGCCAAGATTCGGGGGGCGGGGAGCTGTTTTTT
many TRBJ1-2 TRBV6-1 . CASRDSRRADYGYTF TGTGCCAGCAGGGACTCTCGCAGGGCGGACTATGGCTACACCTTC
many TRBJ1-1 TRBV28 . CASSLYGRLKPMNTEAFF TGTGCCAGCAGTTTATACGGGAGGCTTAAACCCATGAACACTGAAGCTTTCTTT
. TRBJ1-6 TRBV9 . CASSAGAWGNSPLHF TGTGCCAGCAGCGCAGGGGCCTGGGGGAATTCACCCCTCCACTTT
many TRBJ2-1 TRBV20-1 TRBD2 CSLALAVYNEQFF TGCAGCTTAGCCCTAGCGGTATACAATGAGCAGTTCTTC
many TRBJ2-5 TRBV18 TRBD1 CASSSVGTGTETQYF TGTGCCAGCTCCTCGGTGGGGACAGGAACGGAGACCCAGTACTTC
few TRBJ2-7 TRBV20-1 . CSATPGSGGEQYF TGCAGTGCGACCCCCGGGTCTGGAGGGGAGCAGTACTTC
many TRBJ2-7 TRBV11-2 TRBD2 CASRRLAGDVGEQYF TGTGCCAGCAGGCGACTAGCGGGAGATGTAGGCGAGCAGTACTTC
many TRBJ2-5 TRBV11-2 TRBD2 CASSLEWGLATLQETQYF TGTGCCAGCAGCTTAGAATGGGGACTAGCGACCCTCCAAGAGACCCAGTACTTC
many TRBJ2-2 TRBV6-1 . CASTKMGELFF TGTGCCAGCACGAAAATGGGGGAGCTGTTTTTT
few TRBJ2-3 TRBV19 . CASSQSYRERSDTQYF TGTGCCAGTAGTCAATCTTACAGGGAACGGTCGGATACGCAGTATTTT
many TRBJ2-7 TRBV20-1 . CSARWEGGSYEQYF TGCAGTGCTAGATGGGAAGGGGGTTCCTACGAGCAGTACTTC
. TRBJ2-3 TRBV5-1 TRBD2 CASTPPSGRDADTQYF TGCGCCAGCACGCCCCCTAGCGGGAGGGACGCAGATACGCAGTATTTT
many TRBJ2-3 TRBV29-1 . CSVVLYTQYF TGCAGCGTTGTTCTCTATACGCAGTATTTT
many TRBJ2-1 TRBV5-1 . CASSRGGGYNEQFF TGCGCCAGCAGCCGCGGTGGAGGGTACAATGAGCAGTTCTTC
many TRBJ1-5 TRBV13 TRBD1 CASSLGQGYQPQHF TGTGCCAGCAGCTTGGGACAGGGGTATCAGCCCCAGCATTTT
many TRBJ2-7 TRBV27 . CASSPLRDLVYEQYF TGTGCCAGCAGTCCCCTCCGGGACCTGGTCTACGAGCAGTACTTC
many TRBJ2-1 TRBV29-1 . CSVGRFNYGRNEQFF TGCAGCGTTGGTCGGTTCAACTACGGACGCAATGAGCAGTTCTTC
. TRBJ2-3 TRBV5-4 TRBD2 CASSLEGLAGGPTDTQYF TGTGCCAGCAGCTTGGAGGGGTTAGCGGGAGGGCCAACAGATACGCAGTATTTT
. TRBJ2-5 TRBV5-6 . CASSLRSGRETQYF TGTGCCAGCAGCTTGCGGTCAGGGAGGGAGACCCAGTACTTC